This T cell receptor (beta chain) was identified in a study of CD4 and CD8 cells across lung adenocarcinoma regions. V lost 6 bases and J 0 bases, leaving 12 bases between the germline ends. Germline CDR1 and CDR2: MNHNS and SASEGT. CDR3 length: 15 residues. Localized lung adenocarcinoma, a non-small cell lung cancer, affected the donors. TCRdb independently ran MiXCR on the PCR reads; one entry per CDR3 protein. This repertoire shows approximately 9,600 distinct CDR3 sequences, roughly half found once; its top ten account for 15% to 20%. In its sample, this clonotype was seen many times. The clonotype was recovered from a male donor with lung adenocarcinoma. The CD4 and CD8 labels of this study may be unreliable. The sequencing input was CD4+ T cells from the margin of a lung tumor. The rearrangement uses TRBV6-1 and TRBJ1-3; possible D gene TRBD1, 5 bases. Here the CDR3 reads CASSVDGASGNTIYF. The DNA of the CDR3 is TGTGCCAGCAGCGTCGACGGGGCCTCTGGAAACACCATATATTTT.